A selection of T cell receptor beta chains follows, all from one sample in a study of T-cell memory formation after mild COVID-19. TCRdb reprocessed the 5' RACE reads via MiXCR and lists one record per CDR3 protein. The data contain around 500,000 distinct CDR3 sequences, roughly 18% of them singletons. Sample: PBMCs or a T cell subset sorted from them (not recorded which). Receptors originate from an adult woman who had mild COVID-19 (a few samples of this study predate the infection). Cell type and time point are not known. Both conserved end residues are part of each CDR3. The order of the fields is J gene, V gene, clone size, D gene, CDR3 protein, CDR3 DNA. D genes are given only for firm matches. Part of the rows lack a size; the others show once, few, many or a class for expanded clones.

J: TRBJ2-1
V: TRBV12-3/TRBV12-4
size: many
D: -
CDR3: CASSYGSGGEQFF
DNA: TGTGCCAGCAGTTATGGTAGCGGAGGTGAGCAGTTCTTC

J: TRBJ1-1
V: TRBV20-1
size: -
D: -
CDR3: CSARDLWGEAFF
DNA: TGCAGTGCTAGAGATTTATGGGGAGAGGCTTTCTTT

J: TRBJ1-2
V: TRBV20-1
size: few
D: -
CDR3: CSTFRGSHGYTF
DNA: TGCAGTACCTTTAGGGGATCGCATGGCTACACCTTC

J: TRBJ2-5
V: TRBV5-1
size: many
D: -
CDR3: CASSLPTQETQYF
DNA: TGCGCCAGCAGCTTGCCTACGCAAGAGACCCAGTACTTC

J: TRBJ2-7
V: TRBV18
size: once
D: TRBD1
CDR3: CASSPGQTPYEQYF
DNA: TGTGCCAGCTCACCGGGACAGACCCCCTACGAGCAGTACTTC

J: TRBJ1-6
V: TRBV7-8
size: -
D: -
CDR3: CASSSRAQGNSPLHF
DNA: TGTGCCAGCAGCTCCAGGGCACAGGGAAATTCACCCCTCCACTTT

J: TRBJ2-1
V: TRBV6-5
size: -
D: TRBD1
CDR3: CASGTGGKDEQFF
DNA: TGTGCCAGCGGGACAGGGGGCAAGGATGAGCAGTTCTTC

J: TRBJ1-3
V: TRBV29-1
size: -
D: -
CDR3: CSVRPYSGNTIYF
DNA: TGCAGCGTTAGGCCTTACTCTGGAAACACCATATATTTT

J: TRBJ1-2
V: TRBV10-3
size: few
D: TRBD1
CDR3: CAISESPGQGAGNYGYTF
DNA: TGTGCCATCAGTGAGTCGCCGGGACAGGGGGCAGGAAACTATGGCTACACCTTC

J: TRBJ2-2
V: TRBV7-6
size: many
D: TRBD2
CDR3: CASSPGTKNAGELFF
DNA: TGTGCCAGCAGCCCAGGGACTAAGAATGCCGGGGAGCTGTTTTTT